This T cell receptor beta chain was sequenced for a study of cytomegalovirus exposure and HLA in healthy donors. The overall study: Membership in the Caucasian-associated ancestry cluster was found for about four fifths of approximately 400 genotyped donors. Study-level points and caveats: Whilst most TCR sequences proved rare, a subset of public TCRs occurred across many donors. 87-base-pair reads could not separate some V segments, including TRBV6-2 and TRBV6-3.

A remark on this clone: Its antigen is not known.

CDR1 and CDR2 from the germline V gene are SGHRS and YFSETQ. The V end was cut by 5 bases, the J end by 4 bases, with 17 bases between. There are 15 residues in the CDR3. 13 Jbeta primers and 60 Vbeta primers were used for the PCR. Original handling: In a later analysis, some 80 million unique TCR beta chains included roughly 11 million shared by two or more donors. Generated by immunoSEQ multiplex PCR, the TCRdb table keeps only in-frame clones and is missing some. The D gene and trimming were derived from the DNA, and the V and J assignments and clone size from that table. The top ten hold around 1.8% of the sample, which has approximately 130,000 clones, around three quarters seen once.

The receptor comes from a woman aged 45 to 65 in good health and CMV-seronegative. Sequences were obtained from PBMCs. J is TRBJ2-3 and V is TRBV5-1, with D possibly being TRBD1 (5 bases). CDR3 loop: CASSLGQGSADTQYF. The CDR3 DNA follows: TGCGCCAGCAGTCTGGGGCAGGGATCGGCAGATACGCAGTATTTT.